Listed here are 10 T cell receptor beta chains from one sample, sequenced in a study of shared clonotypes between healthy human individuals. The protocol was immunoSEQ multiplex PCR, while the TCRdb copy is restricted to in-frame clones and leaves out a portion. Of under 2.5 million clones listed, roughly 92% are singletons. Sequencing was carried out using naive CD4+ T cells from PBMCs. Subset given: CD45RA+ positively selected. These receptor sequences come from a young man in good health. Some clones in this sample may be carry-over from other donors' samples.

The chain recombines TRBV27 with TRBJ2-3; D is possibly TRBD1 (5 bases). The V end lost 4 bases, the J end lost 4 bases, and 12 bases lay between the germline ends. This CDR3 comprises 14 residues. From germline, CDR1 is MNHEY and CDR2 SMNVEV (reference sequence). The CDR3 coding sequence is TGTGCCAGCAGTTCCAGGGTAAGCGCAGATACGCAGTATTTT. Translation gives CASSSRVSADTQYF.

Comments on this clone: Distinct nucleotide sequences in the sample also encode this CDR3. CDR3 protein: CASSRTSGTDTQYF. For the CDR3, the DNA is TGTGCCAGCAGTCGGACTAGCGGAACAGATACGCAGTATTTT. This chain joins TRBV2 and TRBJ2-3; 10 nucleotides line up with TRBD2. The ends lost 5 bases at V and 3 bases at J; junction bases unmatched: 2. CDR3 length: 14 residues. Germline CDR1 is SNHLY and CDR2 is FYNNEI. Full variable domain (outside the CDR3, taken from reference TRBV2 and TRBJ2-3): EPEVTQTPSHQVTQMGQEVILRCVPISNHLYFYWYRQILGQKVEFLVSFYNNEISEKSEIFDDQFSVERPDGSNFTLKIRSTKLEDSAMYFCASSRTSGTDTQYFGPGTRLTVL.

The CDR3 loop is CASSPLQGAPESSTDTQYF. The CDR3 DNA reads as TGTGCCAGCAGTCCTCTACAGGGGGCACCCGAGTCTAGCACAGATACGCAGTATTTT. The rearrangement joins TRBV27 to TRBJ2-3, with 9 positions matching TRBD1. The CDR3 covers 19 residues. The V gene's germline CDR1 is MNHEY and CDR2 SMNVEV (reference sequence). V lost 5 bases, J lost 0 bases, and 15 bases stayed unmatched.

About this clone itself: Additional DNA sequences in this sample encode the identical CDR3. The J gene is TRBJ2-3, the V gene TRBV5-1, with 11 bases that match TRBD2. Per the germline V gene, CDR1 is SGHRS and CDR2 is YFSETQ. V was clipped by 4 bases and J by 0 bases; unmatched bases: 4. The CDR3 extends over 16 amino acids. The CDR3 DNA sequence: TGCGCCAGCAGCACCGGGACTAGCGGAAGCACAGATACGCAGTATTTT. Amino acids: CASSTGTSGSTDTQYF.

The V call is TRBV6-1, the J call TRBJ2-1; a weak D match, TRBD2 (6 bases). Germline CDR1 MNHNS, CDR2 SASEGT. V lost 3 bases and J 6 bases, leaving 15 bases between the germline ends. CDR3 size: 15 residues. CDR3 loop: CASSELARLGNEQFF. The CDR3 coding sequence is TGTGCCAGCAGTGAGCTAGCGCGCCTGGGCAATGAGCAGTTCTTC.

This rearrangement joins TRBV4-2 to TRBJ2-3; 13 nucleotides agree with TRBD2. The junction had 7 bases not matched to a gene; V was cut back by 4 bases and J by 3 bases. The CDR3 loop spans 17 amino acids. The germline V gene encodes CDR1 LGHNA and CDR2 YNFKEQ. CDR3 DNA: TGTGCCAGCAGCCTAGGACTAGCGGGAGAGGCAACAGATACGCAGTATTTT. This gives the protein CASSLGLAGEATDTQYF.

The chain combines TRBV5-1 with TRBJ2-7; 13 bases line up with TRBD2. Germline lookup yields CDR1 SGHRS and CDR2 YFSETQ. The V and J ends lost 4 bases and 1 base, in that order; junction bases with no gene match: 8. CDR3 length equals 17 residues. CDR3 amino acids: CASSRRLAGGESYEQYF. The CDR3 DNA sequence: TGCGCCAGCAGCAGGCGACTAGCGGGAGGAGAGTCCTACGAGCAGTACTTC.

V is TRBV6-6 and J is TRBJ1-4, with no clear D. Trimming took off 6 bases at V and 0 bases at J, with 14 bases between the two ends. This CDR3 has 16 residues. Germline V gene lookup returns CDR1 MNHNY and CDR2 SVGAGI (reference sequence). CDR3 protein: CASSLGPSATNEKLFF. The CDR3, as DNA: TGTGCCAGCAGCCTAGGGCCCTCCGCAACTAATGAAAAACTGTTTTTT.

The chain employs TRBV9 and TRBJ2-3; D ambiguous. Germline assignment: CDR1 SGDLS and CDR2 YYNGEE. CDR3 length: 15 amino acids. The V end was cut by 1 base, the J end by 0 bases, with 9 bases between. In DNA form, the CDR3 reads TGTGCCAGCAGCGTAAGAGCGTCTAGCACAGATACGCAGTATTTT. This sequence encodes CASSVRASSTDTQYF.

The gene calls are TRBV10-3 and TRBJ1-1; 8 nucleotides match TRBD1. The V segment lost 2 bases and the J segment 1 base; nucleotides outside the gene matches: 9. The germline V gene has CDR1 ENHRY and CDR2 SYGVKD. There are 17 residues in the CDR3. As DNA, the CDR3 is TGTGCCATCAGTGAGCCACTAAACAGGGGGAAGAACACTGAAGCTTTCTTT. It codes for CAISEPLNRGKNTEAFF.